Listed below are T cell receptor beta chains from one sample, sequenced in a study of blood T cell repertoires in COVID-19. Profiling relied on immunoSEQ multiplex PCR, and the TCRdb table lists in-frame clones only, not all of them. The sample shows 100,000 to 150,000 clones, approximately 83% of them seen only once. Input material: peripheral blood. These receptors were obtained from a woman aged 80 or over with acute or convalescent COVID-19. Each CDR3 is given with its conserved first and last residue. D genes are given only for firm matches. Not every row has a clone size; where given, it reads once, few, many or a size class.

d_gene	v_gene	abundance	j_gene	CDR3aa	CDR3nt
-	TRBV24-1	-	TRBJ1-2	CATSVACREVFYGYTF	TGTGCCACCAGTGTGGCGTGCAGGGAGGTTTTCTATGGCTACACCTTC
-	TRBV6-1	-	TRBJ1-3	CASSDPFSGNTIYF	TGTGCCAGCAGTGATCCCTTCTCTGGAAACACCATATATTTT
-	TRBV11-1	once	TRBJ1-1	CASSLTRGNTEAFF	TGTGCCAGCAGCCTTACCAGGGGGAACACTGAAGCTTTCTTT
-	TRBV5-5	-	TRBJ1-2	CASSLFQGTLGIGYTF	TGTGCCAGCAGCTTGTTTCAGGGTACCCTCGGCATTGGCTACACCTTC
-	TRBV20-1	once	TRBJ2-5	CSAKAGETQYF	TGCAGTGCGAAAGCAGGGGAGACCCAGTACTTC
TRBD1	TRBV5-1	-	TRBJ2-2	CASSSPTGVAGELFF	TGCGCCAGCAGTTCTCCGACAGGGGTAGCCGGGGAGCTGTTTTTT
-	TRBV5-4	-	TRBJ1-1	CASSTRTAPNTEAFF	TGTGCCAGCAGCACGCGGACAGCCCCGAACACTGAAGCTTTCTTT
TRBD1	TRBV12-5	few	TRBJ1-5	CASGYVTGGINQPQHF	TGTGCTAGTGGTTACGTGACAGGGGGTATCAATCAGCCCCAGCATTTT
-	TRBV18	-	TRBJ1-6	CASSLSGAVGPPLHF	TGTGCCAGCTCACTATCAGGGGCCGTCGGTCCACCCCTCCACTTT
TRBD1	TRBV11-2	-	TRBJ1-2	CASSLVLGTGPDYGYTF	TGTGCCAGCAGCTTAGTTTTAGGGACAGGGCCAGACTATGGCTACACCTTC
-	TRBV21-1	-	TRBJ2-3	CASSKERCRGLLGDTQYF	TGTGCCAGCAGCAAAGAGAGGTGCAGGGGGCTTCTCGGGGATACGCAGTATTTT
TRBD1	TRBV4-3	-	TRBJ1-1	CASSLILPDRVPEAFF	TGCGCCAGCAGCCTGATCCTTCCGGACAGGGTCCCTGAAGCTTTCTTT
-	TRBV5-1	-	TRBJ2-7	CASSLEGREQYF	TGCGCCAGCAGCTTGGAGGGGAGGGAGCAGTACTTC